This T cell receptor (beta chain) was retrieved from a study of blood T cell repertoires in COVID-19 (dated by TCRdb to between 2020 and 2021). With respect to the entire study: Samples covering the acute and convalescent phases of COVID-19 were provided by collaborators in the United States, Italy and Spain. The prospective study material was composed of cDNA or gDNA derived from T cells, B-cell-depleted T cells, or PBMCs. Deeply sampled blood TCRbeta repertoires from subjects exposed to, actively infected with, or recovered from COVID-19 were included in the dataset. The repertoires were released in a freely available public database meant as a resource for research on the immune response to SARS-CoV-2. The samples were drawn from the first 160 participants of the ongoing ImmuneRACE study and from 1,254 subjects provided by 6 global collaborators. The sample metadata nearly always contained a de-identified subject ID, COVID-19 status, age in years and sex. HLA class I and class II types, where available, came from metadata supplied by the sample provider rather than from assay-based typing.

TCRbeta CDR3 regions were amplified from genomic DNA using the immunoSEQ Assay, a bias-controlled multiplex PCR. The paper's processing steps were these. The number of nucleated cells in each sample was estimated by amplification of reference gene primers within the assay. To quantify the absolute abundance of each unique TCRbeta CDR3 rearrangement, sequence reads were collapsed and filtered. For each sample, productive Simpson clonality was calculated as the square root of Simpson's diversity index over productive rearrangements. Drawn from immuneACCESS, this table holds only the in-frame rearrangements with V and J called that TCRdb kept. Clones are partly lost; checked studies trace under half to an unresolved V gene and leave the rest unexplained. V and J calls and clone size are as listed in that table; D and trimming were resolved from the DNA. The sample table lists 300,000 to 350,000 clones, over 70% of them with a count of one. The ten largest make up less than 5.5% of the sample.

Study-level results and caveats: Clinical and demographic metadata were provided uncurated, with the amount varying by source and participant.

Details on this clone: The clone's antigen remains unknown. No much larger clonotype is one base removed from it; base qualities were not supplied.

The CDR3 runs 14 residues from the cysteine to the phenylalanine. Only the CDR3 portion is preserved as DNA: 42 bases, with reading frame beginning at the first base. The germline V gene encodes CDR1 LNHDA and CDR2 SQIVND (reference sequence). V is cut by 10 bases and J by 4 bases, and the space between the germline ends is 17 bases. In the prospective study, participants were 18 to 89 years old, resided in approximately 22 geographic areas of the United States, and were enrolled through a virtual design. To assign participants to cohorts, the prospective study relied on clinical history that participants themselves reported in a screening survey and a study questionnaire. ImmuneRACE Cohort 3 recovered participants were defined by two consecutive negative NP/OP PCR tests, healthcare professional clearance, or symptom resolution. Each participant in the prospective study had whole blood, serum and a nasopharyngeal or oropharyngeal swab collected by mobile phlebotomists. Prospective study participants could optionally give additional blood draws and questionnaires over an approximately 2-month period. Prospective study blood samples were shipped either frozen or at room temperature before DNA extraction.

The rearranged segments are TRBV19 and TRBJ1-5; TRBD1 is a weak D gene call, 6 bases matching. Sequences were obtained from PBMCs or T cells enriched from blood (not recorded which). The TCR was taken from a man aged 25-45 years who had recovered from COVID-19. The CDR3 protein sequence reads: CATTLRQGNQPQHF. The DNA sequence is as follows: TGTGCCACAACTCTGAGGCAGGGGAATCAGCCCCAGCATTTT.